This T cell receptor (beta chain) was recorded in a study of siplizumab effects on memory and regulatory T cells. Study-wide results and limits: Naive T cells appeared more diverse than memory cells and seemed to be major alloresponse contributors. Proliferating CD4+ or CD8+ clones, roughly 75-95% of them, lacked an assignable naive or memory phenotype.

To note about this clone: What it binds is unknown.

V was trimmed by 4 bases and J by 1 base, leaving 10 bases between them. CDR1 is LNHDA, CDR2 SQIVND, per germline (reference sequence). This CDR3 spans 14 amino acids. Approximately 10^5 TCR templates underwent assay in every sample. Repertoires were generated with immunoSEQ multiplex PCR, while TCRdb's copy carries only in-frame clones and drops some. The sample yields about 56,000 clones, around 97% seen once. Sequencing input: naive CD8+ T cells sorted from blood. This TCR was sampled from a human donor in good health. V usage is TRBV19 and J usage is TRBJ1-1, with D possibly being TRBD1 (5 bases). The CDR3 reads CASSRGTANTEAFF. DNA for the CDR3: TGTGCCAGTAGTAGGGGGACGGCGAACACTGAAGCTTTCTTT.